The T cell receptor beta chain described here comes from a study of post-analysis software for immune sequencing data. V shed 4 bases and J 8 bases; nucleotides not matched to a gene: 14. Germline V CDR1 and CDR2: SGHRS, YFSETQ. The CDR3 is made up of 16 amino acids. Carried by the TCR beta cDNA libraries were unique molecular identifiers. It was from about 1 to 10 million T cells that about 500,000 cDNA molecules came. Each CDR3 protein gets one entry after TCRdb re-called the PCR reads with MiXCR. This table has approximately 360,000 distinct CDR3 sequences, roughly 30% appearing once. Study-level findings and limits: Roughly five TRBV segments were more frequent in patients than controls; TRBV5-6, TRBV5-1 and TRBV20-1 belonged to this group. Multiple sclerosis patients had significantly lower normalized Chao1 diversity than controls.

Concerning this clonotype: No antigen is known for it.

Sequencing was done on a sample of blood. The TCR sequence derives from a girl between 10 and 17 years old with multiple sclerosis. The chain employs TRBV5-1 and TRBJ2-1, with TRBD2 matching over 8 bases. The CDR3, as DNA: TGCGCCAGCAGCCCCTCCCCCGGCGGGGGGCCTCATGAGCAGTTCTTC. Translated: CASSPSPGGGPHEQFF.